These 30 T cell receptor beta chains were all obtained from the same sample, sequenced in a study of vaccination effects on CD4 cells after COVID-19. Libraries were prepared by immunoSEQ multiplex PCR; TCRdb keeps only in-frame clonotypes and omits some of them. The table lists roughly 26,000 clones, 75% to 80% of them singletons. No cognate antigen is known for these TCRs. Sequencing in the ViraFEST assay came after antigen-specific CD4+ T cells had been expanded with viral peptide pools, which were used to stimulate PBMC. Following 10 days of culture, CD4+ T cells were isolated. A positive SARS-CoV-2 PCR test fell between March and December 2020. Specimen: CD4+ T cells from PBMCs cultured with HCoV-NL63 spike peptides, collected before COVID-19 vaccination. Receptors were obtained from a human donor who had a prior SARS-CoV-2 infection.

The chain is built from TRBV27 and TRBJ2-7, with 9 positions matching TRBD1. Germline V lookup: CDR1 MNHEY, CDR2 SMNVEV (reference sequence). The CDR3 extends over 16 amino acids. The V gene end was trimmed by 2 bases and the J gene end by 3 bases; junction bases not matched to a gene: 8. CDR3 sequence reads: CASSLLSPGQGYEQYF. CDR3 sequence (DNA): TGTGCCAGCAGTTTACTATCCCCGGGACAGGGCTACGAGCAGTACTTC.

The chain uses TRBV5-1 and TRBJ2-7, with D perhaps matching TRBD2 (5 bases). The CDR3 loop spans 16 amino acids. Trimming removed 0 bases from V and 3 bases from J, with 16 bases in between. Germline-derived CDR1 and CDR2 are SGHRS and YFSETQ. This chain's CDR3 is CASSLASGSTGYEQYF. The DNA for the CDR3 is TGCGCCAGCAGCTTGGCCTCGGGGTCAACCGGCTACGAGCAGTACTTC. The full variable domain, in which reference TRBV5-1 and TRBJ2-7 provide the parts outside the CDR3, is KAGVTQTPRYLIKTRGQQVTLSCSPISGHRSVSWYQQTPGQGLQFLFEYFSETQRNKGNFPGRFSGRQFSNSRSEMNVSTLELGDSALYLCASSLASGSTGYEQYFGPGTRLTVT.

This clone has more than one count but fewer than ten. The J gene is TRBJ1-5, the V gene TRBV10-3; D possibly corresponds to TRBD1 (5 bases). The germline V gene has CDR1 ENHRY and CDR2 SYGVKD. Deletions cut 6 bases from V and 6 bases from J, with 15 bases between. The CDR3 runs to 14 residues. The CDR3 DNA sequence: TGTGCCATCAGAGCGGGACTCTTAGTTCAGCCCCAGCATTTT. Its translation is CAIRAGLLVQPQHF.

The rearrangement uses TRBV7-9 and TRBJ2-1; possibly TRBD1 for D (5 bases). V shed 5 bases and J shed 9 bases, with 17 bases lying between them. Germline loops: CDR1 SEHNR, CDR2 FQNEAQ (reference sequence). The CDR3 covers 14 residues. Written as DNA, the CDR3 is TGTGCCAGCAGCGCTCGGACAATAGGTGTTGAGCAGTTCTTC. It encodes CASSARTIGVEQFF.

The chain combines TRBV28 with TRBJ2-5; no definite D call. V lost 8 bases to trimming and J lost 3 bases, with 7 bases between them. The CDR3 totals 11 residues. CDR1 is MDHEN and CDR2 is SYDVKM in the germline V gene. CDR3 coding DNA: TGTGCCAGCGGATCAAAAGAGACCCAGTACTTC. Its protein product is CASGSKETQYF.

The genes are TRBV5-5 and TRBJ1-2; D call uncertain. The CDR3 contains 12 residues. CDR1 is SGHKS and CDR2 is YYEKEE in the germline V gene (reference sequence). The V and J ends lost 4 bases and 2 bases respectively, with 6 bases between them. The CDR3 reads CASSQRNYGYTF. CDR3 nucleotides: TGTGCCAGCAGCCAACGGAACTATGGCTACACCTTC. The whole variable domain, filled in from reference TRBV5-5 and TRBJ1-2, reads DAGVTQSPTHLIKTRGQQVTLRCSPISGHKSVSWYQQVLGQGPQFIFQYYEKEERGRGNFPDRFSARQFPNYSSELNVNALLLGDSALYLCASSQRNYGYTFGSGTRLTVV.

V and J are TRBV11-3 and TRBJ2-2, with 8 bases that match TRBD1. The V segment lost 5 bases and the J segment 4 bases; nucleotides outside the gene matches: 3. CDR3 length equals 14 residues. Germline CDR1 and CDR2: SGHNT and YENEEA. CDR3 residues: CASSAQGATGELFF. The CDR3 DNA sequence: TGTGCCAGCAGCGCGCAGGGGGCCACCGGGGAGCTGTTTTTT.

The chain uses TRBV4-1 and TRBJ2-2; 9 bases align to TRBD2. The germline V gene has CDR1 MGHRA and CDR2 YSYEKL. CDR3 size: 15 residues. V was clipped by 4 bases and J by 7 bases; unmatched bases: 7. CDR3 region: CASSPHELAGGELFF. The CDR3 DNA is TGCGCCAGCAGCCCGCACGAACTAGCGGGCGGGGAGCTGTTTTTT.

The chain couples TRBV5-8 to TRBJ2-1, with D possibly matching TRBD2 (6 bases). The CDR3 runs to 16 residues. Germline CDR1 and CDR2: SGHTS and YDEGEE. V gave up 4 bases and J gave up 0 bases, with 14 bases separating them. In DNA form, the CDR3 reads TGTGCCAGCAGCGCCTTCGGGAGAAGCTCCTACAATGAGCAGTTCTTC. The encoded protein is CASSAFGRSSYNEQFF.

V is TRBV6-4 and J is TRBJ2-1; a possible D gene is TRBD2 (5 bases). The CDR3 totals 13 residues. Per the germline V gene, CDR1 is MRHNA and CDR2 is SNTAGT. V lost 5 bases to trimming and J lost 7 bases, with 12 bases between them. The CDR3 DNA is TGTGCCAGCAGTTACGGACTGAATAATGAGCAGTTCTTC. Translating it yields CASSYGLNNEQFF.

The chain links TRBV5-4 to TRBJ2-1, with 13 bases fitting TRBD2. Germline lookup yields CDR1 SGHNT and CDR2 YYREEE (reference sequence). This CDR3 is 17 amino acids long. Trimming removed 5 bases from V and 2 bases from J; junction bases left unmatched: 7. The CDR3 DNA reads as TGTGCCAGCAGATCCGGACTAGCGGGAGTGGCCTACAATGAGCAGTTCTTC. This gives the protein CASRSGLAGVAYNEQFF.

This chain joins TRBV7-3 and TRBJ2-2; D is undetermined. The CDR3 runs 13 residues. The germline V gene encodes CDR1 SGHTA and CDR2 FQGTGA. V lost 5 bases, J lost 1 base, and 5 bases lay in between. CDR3 loop: CASSRQNTGELFF. The CDR3 DNA reads TGTGCCAGCAGCCGACAGAACACCGGGGAGCTGTTTTTT.

The V and J genes are TRBV28 and TRBJ1-3; D is unresolved. Deletions cut 1 base from V and 1 base from J, with 8 bases between. The CDR3 loop spans 15 amino acids. Germline lookup yields CDR1 MDHEN and CDR2 SYDVKM. The CDR3 here is CASSLFGLSGNTIYF. The DNA for the CDR3 is TGTGCCAGCAGTTTATTCGGGCTATCTGGAAACACCATATATTTT.

This clone came up once. The V and J genes are TRBV30 and TRBJ1-3; D not resolved. Trimming took 0 bases from V and 4 from J, leaving 10 bases between them. The germline V gene has CDR1 GTSNPN and CDR2 SVGIG (reference sequence). The CDR3 runs 14 residues. The CDR3 region is CAWSVANAGNTIYF. CDR3 DNA sequence: TGTGCCTGGAGTGTGGCGAATGCCGGAAACACCATATATTTT.

This clone was observed a single time. The rearrangement links TRBV7-9 to TRBJ2-1; 11 bases are a match to TRBD2. Germline V gene data show CDR1 as SEHNR and CDR2 as FQNEAQ (reference sequence). The CDR3 sequence is 16 residues long. The ends lost 3 bases at V and 4 bases at J; junction bases unmatched: 5. This CDR3 is CASSLALAGEYNEQFF. CDR3 bases: TGTGCCAGCAGCTTGGCACTAGCGGGAGAATACAATGAGCAGTTCTTC. The full variable domain, its missing parts supplied by reference TRBV7-9 and TRBJ2-1, is DTGVSQNPRHKITKRGQNVTFRCDPISEHNRLYWYRQTLGQGPEFLTYFQNEAQLEKSRLLSDRFSAERPKGSFSTLEIQRTEQGDSAMYLCASSLALAGEYNEQFFGPGTRLTVL.

The rearrangement joins TRBV6-5 to TRBJ2-1; 12 nucleotides align to TRBD1. J was trimmed by 10 bases and V by 2 bases; bases with no gene match: 6. The CDR3 is 15 amino acids. Germline assignment: CDR1 MNHEY and CDR2 SVGAGI. The CDR3, as DNA: TGTGCCAGCAGTTACGGGGGACAGGGGGCGCGGGAGCAGTTCTTC. This sequence encodes CASSYGGQGAREQFF.

The chain carries TRBV7-2 and TRBJ2-1, with TRBD2 as a possible D gene (6 bases). V lost 2 bases to trimming and J lost 4 bases, with 12 bases between them. There are 15 residues in the CDR3. Germline CDR1 reads SGHTA; CDR2 reads FQGNSA. The CDR3 region is CASSLSSGYYNEQFF. In nucleotides, the CDR3 is TGTGCCAGCAGCTTAAGTAGCGGTTATTACAATGAGCAGTTCTTC.

The V and J genes are TRBV5-1 and TRBJ2-3, with 7 bases that match TRBD1. V trimming: 3 bases; J trimming: 2 bases; junction bases outside the gene matches: 3. The CDR3 loop spans 14 amino acids. Germline CDR1 SGHRS, CDR2 YFSETQ. The CDR3 region has the DNA TGCGCCAGCAGCTACGGACAGGACACAGATACGCAGTATTTT. This translates into CASSYGQDTDTQYF. The full variable domain, rest sourced from reference TRBV5-1 and TRBJ2-3, is KAGVTQTPRYLIKTRGQQVTLSCSPISGHRSVSWYQQTPGQGLQFLFEYFSETQRNKGNFPGRFSGRQFSNSRSEMNVSTLELGDSALYLCASSYGQDTDTQYFGPGTRLTVL.

The V gene is TRBV6-5, the J gene TRBJ1-1; D ambiguous. The CDR3 has 12 amino acids. The germline V and J ends were trimmed by 6 bases and 3 bases, with 8 bases remaining between them. The germline CDR1 and CDR2 sequences are MNHEY and SVGAGI. The CDR3 reads CASSDTDTEAFF. DNA for the CDR3: TGTGCCAGCAGCGATACGGACACTGAAGCTTTCTTT.

The chain uses TRBV5-1 and TRBJ1-6; TRBD1 matches at 7 bases. The V segment lost 4 bases and the J segment 7 bases; nucleotides outside the gene matches: 8. CDR1 and CDR2 from the germline V gene are SGHRS and YFSETQ. The CDR3 totals 15 residues. The CDR3 spells CASSVQGPRNSPLHF. As DNA, the CDR3 is TGCGCCAGCAGCGTACAGGGGCCCCGCAATTCACCCCTCCACTTT.

This sequence joins TRBV11-3 and TRBJ2-1; TRBD2 matches 11 bases. The CDR3 has 14 residues. J gave up 7 bases and V 5 bases, and 4 bases lay outside the gene matches. Germline V gives CDR1 SGHNT, CDR2 YENEEA. The CDR3 loop is CASSPRTSGNEQFF. Written as DNA, the CDR3 is TGTGCCAGCAGCCCAAGGACTAGCGGGAATGAGCAGTTCTTC.

The chain uses TRBV27 and TRBJ2-3; 7 bases align to TRBD1. CDR1 is MNHEY and CDR2 is SMNVEV in the germline V gene (reference sequence). With V trimmed by 8 bases and J by 0 bases, 2 bases remained unmatched. The CDR3 totals 13 residues. The CDR3 region is CASGDRSTDTQYF. Written as DNA, the CDR3 is TGTGCCAGCGGGGACAGAAGCACAGATACGCAGTATTTT.

The chain carries TRBV11-3 and TRBJ2-3; D is ambiguous. V gave up 2 bases and J gave up 3 bases, with 3 bases separating them. Per the germline V gene, CDR1 is SGHNT and CDR2 is YENEEA. The CDR3 is 12 residues long. For the CDR3, the DNA is TGTGCCAGCAGCTTACGGACAGATACGCAGTATTTT. Its protein is CASSLRTDTQYF. Together with reference TRBV11-3 and TRBJ2-3, the CDR3 gives the full variable domain: EAGVVQSPRYKIIEKKQPVAFWCNPISGHNTLYWYLQNLGQGPELLIRYENEEAVDDSQLPKDRFSAERLKGVDSTLKIQPAELGDSAVYLCASSLRTDTQYFGPGTRLTVL.

The chain combines TRBV9 with TRBJ2-3; 9 nucleotides align to TRBD2. Germline CDR1 reads SGDLS; CDR2 reads YYNGEE. The V gene end was trimmed by 1 base and the J gene end by 7 bases; junction bases not matched to a gene: 16. This CDR3 is 18 amino acids long. In nucleotides, the CDR3 is TGTGCCAGCAGCGTAAGCGCGGGGGGGGCTCGACCTGGAAATACGCAGTATTTT. It codes for CASSVSAGGARPGNTQYF.

This clone was seen more than once but under ten times. The rearrangement uses TRBV13 and TRBJ2-2; 7 bases are a match to TRBD1. There are 14 residues in the CDR3. J was trimmed by 6 bases and V by 6 bases; bases with no gene match: 7. In germline, CDR1 is PRHDT, CDR2 FYEKMQ (reference sequence). CDR3: CASRGQEVPGELFF. In DNA, the CDR3 is TGTGCCAGCAGAGGACAGGAGGTCCCCGGGGAGCTGTTTTTT. The variable domain in full, with the rest retrieved from reference TRBV13 and TRBJ2-2, is AAGVIQSPRHLIKEKRETATLKCYPIPRHDTVYWYQQGPGQDPQFLISFYEKMQSDKGSIPDRFSAQQFSDYHSELNMSSLELGDSALYFCASRGQEVPGELFFGEGSRLTVL.

The V gene is TRBV6-5, the J gene TRBJ1-5; 7 bases agree with TRBD1. V dropped 6 bases and J dropped 7; count of bases not matched to a gene: 12. CDR1 and CDR2 from the germline V gene are MNHEY and SVGAGI. The CDR3 totals 15 residues. The CDR3: CASSTGAGGGQPQHF. The CDR3 region has the DNA TGTGCCAGCAGCACCGGCGCAGGGGGTGGGCAGCCCCAGCATTTT.

The J gene is TRBJ1-1, the V gene TRBV7-6; D remains unclear. CDR1 and CDR2 (germline): SGHVS, FNYEAQ. The CDR3 covers 16 residues. V lost 5 bases and J lost 0, with 16 bases in between. In DNA form, the CDR3 reads TGTGCCAGCAGCCCGCGAGGAGGGTGGATGAACACTGAAGCTTTCTTT. It yields the protein CASSPRGGWMNTEAFF. The complete variable domain, with remaining parts taken from reference TRBV7-6 and TRBJ1-1, reads GAGVSQSPRYKVTKRGQDVALRCDPISGHVSLYWYRQALGQGPEFLTYFNYEAQQDKSGLPNDRFSAERPEGSISTLTIQRTEQRDSAMYRCASSPRGGWMNTEAFFGQGTRLTVV.

This clone came up once. The chain has TRBV5-1 and TRBJ1-5, with D perhaps matching TRBD1 (6 bases). V was pared by 2 bases and J by 0 bases, with 12 bases between. CDR3 length: 16 residues. CDR1 is SGHRS and CDR2 is YFSETQ in the germline V gene. This chain's CDR3 is CASSFTGRGSNQPQHF. DNA for the CDR3: TGCGCCAGCAGCTTTACAGGGAGAGGTAGCAATCAGCCCCAGCATTTT.

The gene calls are TRBV7-9 and TRBJ2-1; the D gene is possibly TRBD2 (5 bases). The CDR3 is made up of 16 amino acids. V lost 0 bases and J 0 bases, leaving 9 bases between the germline ends. CDR1 is SEHNR, CDR2 FQNEAQ, per germline (reference sequence). The CDR3 DNA reads TGTGCCAGCAGCTTAGCGCTAGGACTCTCCTACAATGAGCAGTTCTTC. This gives the protein CASSLALGLSYNEQFF. The full variable domain, completed using reference TRBV7-9 and TRBJ2-1, is DTGVSQNPRHKITKRGQNVTFRCDPISEHNRLYWYRQTLGQGPEFLTYFQNEAQLEKSRLLSDRFSAERPKGSFSTLEIQRTEQGDSAMYLCASSLALGLSYNEQFFGPGTRLTVL.

The rearrangement links TRBV7-6 to TRBJ1-5, with no clear D. The CDR3 is 13 residues long. Germline assignment: CDR1 SGHVS and CDR2 FNYEAQ. V lost 6 bases, J lost 3 bases, and 9 bases lay in between. CDR3 in amino acids: CASSGGPNQPQHF. The CDR3 coding sequence is TGTGCCAGCAGTGGAGGGCCCAATCAGCCCCAGCATTTT.